This passage covers 17 T cell receptor beta chains from one sample sequenced in a study of spatial heterogeneity in lung cancer. One entry per CDR3 protein results from TCRdb running MiXCR on the 5' RACE reads. The data contain 25,000 to 35,000 distinct CDR3 sequences, 5.4% of them singletons. The time point was: blood at routine non-recurrence follow-up after resection. The sample was PBMCs, taken at follow-up. These receptors were collected from a female donor with early-stage non-small cell lung cancer.

This clonotype was counted many times. The chain joins TRBV7-3 to TRBJ2-1; 12 positions match TRBD2. The length of the CDR3 is 16 residues. V trimming: 5 bases; J trimming: 9 bases; junction bases outside the gene matches: 11. CDR1 is SGHTA and CDR2 is FQGTGA in the germline V gene. The CDR3 DNA sequence: TGTGCCAGCAGCCCTGGGTCTAGCGGGGGGGCCGGTGAGCAGTTCTTC. Protein product: CASSPGSSGGAGEQFF.

This clonotype has just a few counts. V is TRBV10-2 and J is TRBJ1-2; weak D call: TRBD1 (5 bases). CDR1 WSHSY and CDR2 SAAADI come from the germline V gene. CDR3 length: 13 amino acids. V was trimmed by 6 bases and J by 3 bases, leaving 11 bases between them. The CDR3 protein is CASRDGTDYGYTF. CDR3 nucleotide sequence: TGCGCCAGCAGGGACGGGACGGACTATGGCTACACCTTC.

This clonotype was recorded many times. V is TRBV5-6 and J is TRBJ2-6; 7 bases line up with TRBD1. V lost 4 bases and J lost 0; bases outside the gene matches: 4. CDR3 length: 16 amino acids. Germline CDR1 reads SGHDT; CDR2 reads YYEEEE. The CDR3 DNA reads as TGTGCCAGCAGCCCGACAGGGTTCTCTGGGGCCAACGTCCTGACTTTC. This encodes CASSPTGFSGANVLTF.

J is TRBJ2-1 and V is TRBV4-3, with a weak D call TRBD1 (6 bases). The CDR3 is 13 amino acids. V dropped 3 bases and J dropped 12 bases, with 15 bases sitting between them. Germline V gene sequence: CDR1 LGHNA, CDR2 YSLEER. The CDR3 is CASSQGSETGQFF. DNA for the CDR3: TGCGCCAGCAGCCAGGGGTCCGAGACAGGGCAGTTCTTC.

In its sample, this clonotype is large. V usage is TRBV21-1 and J usage is TRBJ2-5; TRBD1, as called in the table, went unchecked against the DNA. TRBV21-1 is given as a pseudogene. The CDR3 consists of 15 residues. The CDR3 DNA reads TGTGCCAGCAGCAAAGACGGACAGGGGAGGGAGACCCAGTACTTC. Amino acid sequence: CASSKDGQGRETQYF.

The chain recombines TRBV19 with TRBJ1-1, with 7 bases fitting TRBD1. Germline trimming cut 8 bases from V and 4 bases from J; bases unmatched to any gene: 4. Germline-derived CDR1 and CDR2 are LNHDA and SQIVND (reference sequence). This CDR3 spans 12 amino acids. CDR3 DNA sequence: TGTGCCAGTTCGACAGGGCCCACTGAAGCTTTCTTT. Protein product: CASSTGPTEAFF.

There are a few counts of this clonotype. This rearrangement joins TRBV20-1 to TRBJ2-3; D is ambiguous. V gave up 3 bases and J gave up 2 bases, with 12 bases separating them. The CDR3 totals 14 residues. Germline lookup yields CDR1 DFQATT and CDR2 SNEGSKA (reference sequence). CDR3 bases: TGCAGTGCTAGTTCCGTGGGATACACAGATACGCAGTATTTT. This sequence encodes CSASSVGYTDTQYF.

This clonotype was detected ten times or more. The genes are TRBV2 and TRBJ2-2; D remains unclear. CDR3 length: 14 amino acids. Trimming took 2 bases from V and 1 from J, leaving 5 bases between them. From germline, CDR1 is SNHLY and CDR2 FYNNEI. The CDR3 DNA sequence: TGTGCCAGCAGTGAACAGAAGAACACCGGGGAGCTGTTTTTT. Its translation: CASSEQKNTGELFF. Complete variable domain (other parts from reference TRBV2 and TRBJ2-2): EPEVTQTPSHQVTQMGQEVILRCVPISNHLYFYWYRQILGQKVEFLVSFYNNEISEKSEIFDDQFSVERPDGSNFTLKIRSTKLEDSAMYFCASSEQKNTGELFFGEGSRLTVL.

Ten or more counts support this clonotype. The V gene is TRBV5-6, the J gene TRBJ2-5; D is uncertain. Trimming took 1 base from V and 5 from J, leaving 9 bases between them. The CDR3 is made up of 13 amino acids. The germline V gene has CDR1 SGHDT and CDR2 YYEEEE. CDR3 coding DNA: TGTGCCAGCAGCTTGACAGATTTGGAGACCCAGTACTTC. Its translation is CASSLTDLETQYF.

This clonotype was counted many times. This chain links TRBV28 with TRBJ2-5; D unclear. V dropped 3 bases and J dropped 4 bases, with 9 bases sitting between them. There are 13 residues in the CDR3. Germline V CDR1 and CDR2: MDHEN, SYDVKM. The CDR3 DNA reads TGTGCCAGCAGTTTGGGCCCAAGAGAGACCCAGTACTTC. Translated, it gives CASSLGPRETQYF.

This clonotype was counted ten times or more. The chain joins TRBV20-1 to TRBJ2-7, with 8 nucleotides matching TRBD1. The CDR3 length is 17 residues. The germline V gene encodes CDR1 DFQATT and CDR2 SNEGSKA (reference sequence). V lost 3 bases and J lost 4; bases outside the gene matches: 17. This CDR3 is CSARGRDRNQNLYEQYF. DNA for the CDR3: TGCAGTGCTAGGGGCCGGGACAGGAATCAGAACCTTTACGAGCAGTACTTC.

This clonotype was recorded at least ten times. The CDR3 is CASSLTQQREQYF. The CDR3 bases are TGTGCCAGCAGCTTAACCCAACAGAGGGAGCAGTACTTC. This chain links TRBV27 with TRBJ2-7; no definite D call. CDR1 and CDR2 from the germline V gene are MNHEY and SMNVEV (reference sequence). CDR3 size: 13 residues. Trimming pared 6 bases from V and 7 bases from J, leaving 16 bases between.

This clonotype appeared many times. This rearrangement joins TRBV29-1 to TRBJ2-5, with D possibly matching TRBD2 (6 bases). This CDR3 region has 14 residues. The germline V and J ends were trimmed by 7 bases and 5 bases, with 20 bases remaining between them. Germline CDR1 reads SQVTM; CDR2 reads ANQGSEA. The CDR3 DNA reads as TGCAGCGCCGATTGGAGGGGTTTGCGGGAGACCCAGTACTTC. Its protein product is CSADWRGLRETQYF.

This clonotype was recorded at least ten times. The rearrangement uses TRBV19 and TRBJ2-3; TRBD1 matches at 8 bases. This CDR3 spans 15 amino acids. The V gene end was trimmed by 9 bases and the J gene end by 6 bases; junction bases not matched to a gene: 14. Germline CDR1 LNHDA, CDR2 SQIVND (reference sequence). This CDR3 is CASHDRGVNLDTQYF. CDR3 coding DNA: TGTGCCAGCCACGACAGGGGCGTAAACTTGGATACGCAGTATTTT.

This clonotype appeared many times. The V and J genes are TRBV28 and TRBJ2-5; 10 nucleotides match TRBD2. V gave up 8 bases and J gave up 2 bases; unmatched junction bases: 5. From germline, CDR1 is MDHEN and CDR2 SYDVKM. This CDR3 is 14 amino acids long. The CDR3 protein is CASGSSGGQETQYF. CDR3 DNA sequence: TGTGCCAGCGGATCTAGCGGGGGACAAGAGACCCAGTACTTC.

This clonotype was observed at least ten times. The CDR3 reads CASSYIQGQGEQYF. The CDR3 DNA reads as TGCGCCAGCAGCTACATACAGGGGCAGGGGGAGCAGTACTTC. This chain connects TRBV4-3 to TRBJ2-7; 7 nucleotides align to TRBD1. The CDR3 loop spans 14 amino acids. Per germline, CDR1 LGHNA and CDR2 YSLEER. With V trimmed by 5 bases and J by 7 bases, 11 bases remained unmatched.

This clonotype was counted many times. The genes are TRBV24-1 and TRBJ2-1, with 8 bases matching TRBD2. CDR1 and CDR2 (germline): KGHDR, SFDVKD. This CDR3 region has 15 residues. The trim removed 3 bases at V and 5 bases at J, leaving 5 bases unmatched. In DNA, the CDR3 is TGTGCCACCAGTGATGGGACTAGTTCCCACAATGAGCAGTTCTTC. It codes for CATSDGTSSHNEQFF.